This TCR beta chain was identified in a study of blood T cell repertoires in COVID-19. About the research overall: Collection of acute and convalescent COVID-19 samples took place in the United States, Italy and Spain. Sources were T cells, B-cell-depleted T cells, or PBMCs; the material itself was cDNA or gDNA.

The CDR3 length is 15 residues. Trimming left V 5 bases short and J 4 bases short, with 15 bases between. Germline assignment: CDR1 SGHTA and CDR2 FQGNSA. Generated by immunoSEQ multiplex PCR, the TCRdb table keeps only in-frame clones and is missing some. The table records 190,000 or so clones, about 80% of them present only once. The participants were between about 18 and 90 years old and came from 20 to 30 US areas. Participants had their cohort set by participant-reported clinical history. The sample consisted of PBMCs or T cells enriched from blood (not recorded which). This chain links TRBV7-2 with TRBJ1-3; D call uncertain. This clonotype originated in a man in his forties who had recovered from COVID-19. The CDR3 loop is CASSPQSFRGNTIYF. The CDR3 bases are TGTGCCAGCAGCCCACAGAGTTTTCGAGGAAACACCATATATTTT.